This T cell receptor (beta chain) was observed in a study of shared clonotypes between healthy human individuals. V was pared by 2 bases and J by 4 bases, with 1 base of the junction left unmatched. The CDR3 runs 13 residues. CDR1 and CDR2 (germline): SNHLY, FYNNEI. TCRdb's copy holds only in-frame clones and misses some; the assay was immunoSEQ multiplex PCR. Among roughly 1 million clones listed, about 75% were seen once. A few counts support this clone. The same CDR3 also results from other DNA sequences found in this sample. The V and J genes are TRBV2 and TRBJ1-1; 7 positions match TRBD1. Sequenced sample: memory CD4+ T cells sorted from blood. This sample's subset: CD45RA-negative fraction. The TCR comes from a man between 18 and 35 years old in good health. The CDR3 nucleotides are TGTGCCAGCAGTGAACAGGGGGGCACTGAAGCTTTCTTT. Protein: CASSEQGGTEAFF.